Listed here are 30 T cell receptor beta chains from one sample, sequenced in a study of response to subunit inactivated influenza vaccine. MiXCR, applied by TCRdb to the RT-PCR reads, yields one record per CDR3 protein. Among around 760,000 distinct CDR3 sequences listed, about 15% were seen once. Sequenced here: PBMCs from blood, sampled around two weeks before vaccination. Source of these receptors: a man aged 45-65 years who received an inactivated influenza vaccine.

The rearrangement uses TRBV21-1 and TRBJ2-3; the table's D gene call, TRBD2, was not cross checked with the DNA. TRBV21-1 constitutes a pseudogene. There are 15 residues in the CDR3. The CDR3 sequence: CASSKVAGIEDTQYF. The CDR3 DNA sequence: TGTGCCAGCAGCAAAGTTGCGGGGATAGAAGATACGCAGTATTTT.

V and J are TRBV28 and TRBJ2-7; 7 positions match TRBD2. The junction had 11 bases not matched to a gene; V was cut back by 6 bases and J by 3 bases. The CDR3 length is 15 residues. Germline lookup yields CDR1 MDHEN and CDR2 SYDVKM. In nucleotides, the CDR3 is TGTGCCAGCAGCATCTCGCCGGGGGGTTTCTACGAGCAGTACTTC. Protein product: CASSISPGGFYEQYF.

This clonotype was seen more than once but under ten times. This chain joins TRBV7-2 and TRBJ1-6; no definite D call. Germline V lookup: CDR1 SGHTA, CDR2 FQGNSA. V lost 1 base and J lost 6, with 10 bases in between. The CDR3 spans 15 residues. The CDR3 DNA follows: TGTGCCAGCAGCTTAGATCGCCTTAGTAATTCACCCCTCCACTTT. It specifies CASSLDRLSNSPLHF.

The genes are TRBV7-2 and TRBJ2-4; weak D call: TRBD1 (5 bases). Trimming pared 5 bases from V and 10 bases from J, leaving 12 bases between. Looked up from germline, CDR1 is SGHTA and CDR2 is FQGNSA. The CDR3 extends over 12 amino acids. Here the CDR3 DNA reads TGTGCCAGCAGCCGAGACAGCCATATTCAGTACTTC. Protein sequence: CASSRDSHIQYF.

The chain recombines TRBV5-5 with TRBJ2-6; D unresolved. The germline V gene has CDR1 SGHKS and CDR2 YYEKEE (reference sequence). V dropped 10 bases and J dropped 0 bases, with 11 bases sitting between them. The CDR3 loop spans 14 amino acids. The CDR3 nucleotides read TGTGCCTCACACACCCTCTCTGGGGCCAACGTCCTGACTTTC. It specifies CASHTLSGANVLTF.

Only a few counts were recorded for this clonotype. The chain combines TRBV7-2 with TRBJ2-7; 7 bases align to TRBD1. J gave up 3 bases and V 4 bases, and 15 bases lay outside the gene matches. This CDR3 spans 17 amino acids. Per the germline V gene, CDR1 is SGHTA and CDR2 is FQGNSA. The DNA of the CDR3 is TGTGCCAGCAGCTCGAGGACAGGTCCACCTCCGCACTACGAGCAGTACTTC. Residues: CASSSRTGPPPHYEQYF.

The rearrangement uses TRBV5-1 and TRBJ2-5; 9 bases align to TRBD2. Germline assignment: CDR1 SGHRS and CDR2 YFSETQ. The CDR3 runs 17 residues. Losses at the gene ends were 0 bases for V and 2 bases for J; bases not matched to a gene: 8. CDR3 DNA sequence: TGCGCCAGCAGCTTGGATTCAGCGGGGGGCGAACAAGAGACCCAGTACTTC. Its translation is CASSLDSAGGEQETQYF.

The rearrangement uses TRBV6-5 and TRBJ2-5, with 9 bases that match TRBD2. This CDR3 contains 15 residues. Germline-derived CDR1 and CDR2 are MNHEY and SVGAGI. V lost 8 bases to trimming and J lost 1 base; unmatched junction nucleotides: 8. DNA of the CDR3: TGTGCCAGCTCAGTTAGCGGGGGCCTCCAAGAGACCCAGTACTTC. It encodes CASSVSGGLQETQYF.

This clonotype occurred many times. The chain carries TRBV7-2 and TRBJ2-1; D is tentatively TRBD1 or TRBD2 (5 bases each). In germline, CDR1 is SGHTA, CDR2 FQGNSA. This CDR3 contains 15 residues. Trimming took off 2 bases at V and 4 bases at J, with 12 bases between the two ends. CDR3 protein: CASSLRDGGYNEQFF. In DNA, the CDR3 is TGTGCCAGCAGCTTAAGGGACGGTGGGTACAATGAGCAGTTCTTC. Supplemented by reference TRBV7-2 and TRBJ2-1, the full variable domain reads GAGVSQSPSNKVTEKGKDVELRCDPISGHTALYWYRQSLGQGLEFLIYFQGNSAPDKSGLPSDRFSAERTGGSVSTLTIQRTQQEDSAVYLCASSLRDGGYNEQFFGPGTRLTVL.

This clonotype was seen ten or more times. The gene calls are TRBV9 and TRBJ2-6; D not certain. This CDR3 region has 15 residues. The V end was cut by 5 bases, the J end by 4 bases, with 13 bases between. CDR1 and CDR2 from the germline V gene are SGDLS and YYNGEE. CDR3 protein: CASSDNADGANVLTF. As DNA, the CDR3 is TGTGCCAGCAGTGATAACGCCGACGGGGCCAACGTCCTGACTTTC. The full variable domain, with the rest looked up from reference TRBV9 and TRBJ2-6, is DSGVTQTPKHLITATGQRVTLRCSPRSGDLSVYWYQQSLDQGLQFLIQYYNGEERAKGNILERFSAQQFPDLHSELNLSSLELGDSALYFCASSDNADGANVLTFGAGSRLTVL.

The table lists this clonotype with a few counts. This chain connects TRBV6-5 to TRBJ2-2; D not resolved. The ends were cut back, 10 bases at V and 4 bases at J, with 10 bases in the middle. The CDR3 is 12 amino acids. Germline loops: CDR1 MNHEY, CDR2 SVGAGI. CDR3 coding DNA: TGTGCCACCGTGGGTTCCACCGGGGAGCTGTTTTTT. This codes for CATVGSTGELFF.

This clonotype was seen repeatedly, ten times or more. The J gene is TRBJ1-5, the V gene TRBV12-3 or TRBV12-4; unclear D gene. This CDR3 has 14 amino acids. Trimming left V 3 bases short and J 7 bases short, with 13 bases between. DNA of the CDR3: TGTGCCAGCAGTTTTAGTTCCCGGAACCAGCCCCAGCATTTT. Translating gives CASSFSSRNQPQHF.

Only a few counts were recorded for this clonotype. This chain uses TRBV29-1 with TRBJ1-1; 7 nucleotides align to TRBD1. This CDR3 is built from 13 residues. J was trimmed by 11 bases and V by 6 bases; bases with no gene match: 15. The germline V gene has CDR1 SQVTM and CDR2 ANQGSEA. The CDR3 here is CSVQGDSFGLAFF. Written as DNA, the CDR3 is TGCAGCGTCCAGGGGGACAGCTTTGGTTTGGCTTTCTTT.

This chain joins TRBV27 and TRBJ1-1, with unresolved D. This CDR3 comprises 13 residues. V was pared by 6 bases and J by 1 base, with 9 bases between. The V gene's germline CDR1 is MNHEY and CDR2 SMNVEV (reference sequence). In DNA form, the CDR3 reads TGTGCCAGCAGCCTCGGATGGAACACTGAAGCTTTCTTT. Amino acid sequence: CASSLGWNTEAFF.

V usage is TRBV5-1 and J usage is TRBJ2-1, with 10 positions matching TRBD2. The CDR3 contains 15 residues. Germline V CDR1 and CDR2: SGHRS, YFSETQ. V gave up 4 bases and J gave up 4 bases; unmatched junction bases: 5. Here the CDR3 reads CASSQGLARYNEQFF. The CDR3 coding sequence is TGCGCCAGCAGCCAGGGACTAGCGAGATACAATGAGCAGTTCTTC. The entire variable domain, with the rest obtained from reference TRBV5-1 and TRBJ2-1, is as follows: KAGVTQTPRYLIKTRGQQVTLSCSPISGHRSVSWYQQTPGQGLQFLFEYFSETQRNKGNFPGRFSGRQFSNSRSEMNVSTLELGDSALYLCASSQGLARYNEQFFGPGTRLTVL.

This clonotype was seen a handful of times. The rearrangement links TRBV5-5 to TRBJ2-2, with D uncertain. The germline V gene encodes CDR1 SGHKS and CDR2 YYEKEE (reference sequence). The CDR3 totals 15 residues. V dropped 4 bases and J dropped 0 bases, with 10 bases sitting between them. In DNA, the CDR3 is TGTGCCAGCAGCCCTTGGGGTGCGAACACCGGGGAGCTGTTTTTT. Translating gives CASSPWGANTGELFF.

At least ten counts were recorded for this clonotype. V and J are TRBV6-2 or TRBV6-3 and TRBJ2-3, with no clear D. V lost 6 bases, J lost 4 bases, and 8 bases lay in between. The germline V gene has CDR1 MNHEY and CDR2 SVGEGT. This CDR3 region has 12 residues. CDR3 nucleotide sequence: TGTGCCAGCAGGGATCCCCCAGATACGCAGTATTTT. It codes for CASRDPPDTQYF.

In its sample, this clonotype was seen many times. V gene TRBV28 combines with J gene TRBJ2-3; 9 nucleotides align to TRBD1. The CDR3 contains 15 residues. Losses at the gene ends were 5 bases for V and 5 bases for J; bases not matched to a gene: 8. Germline V lookup: CDR1 MDHEN, CDR2 SYDVKM. In DNA, the CDR3 is TGTGCCAGCAGTCGCCCGGGACAGGGCGTAGATACGCAGTATTTT. It encodes CASSRPGQGVDTQYF.

The chain employs TRBV20-1 and TRBJ1-1, with D tentatively TRBD1 (5 bases). The V gene lost 7 bases and the J gene lost 1 base, with 13 bases spanning the gap. CDR3 length: 13 residues. Per germline, CDR1 DFQATT and CDR2 SNEGSKA (reference sequence). In DNA form, the CDR3 reads TGCAGTGTAATCGACAGCCCGAACACTGAAGCTTTCTTT. It codes for CSVIDSPNTEAFF.

In its sample, this clonotype was seen a few times. This chain's CDR3 is CASSGAAGNLYEQYF. The CDR3 DNA reads as TGTGCCAGCAGTGGCGCAGCGGGAAATCTTTACGAGCAGTACTTC. The chain is built from TRBV2 and TRBJ2-7, with TRBD2 matching over 7 bases. The CDR3 has 15 amino acids. The trim removed 4 bases at V and 4 bases at J, leaving 10 bases unmatched. The germline V gene encodes CDR1 SNHLY and CDR2 FYNNEI.

This clonotype was counted a few times. The chain employs TRBV29-1 and TRBJ1-5, with TRBD1 as a possible D gene (5 bases). This CDR3 has 13 residues. The V gene's germline CDR1 is SQVTM and CDR2 ANQGSEA. The ends were cut back, 6 bases at V and 7 bases at J, with 16 bases in the middle. CDR3: CSVRDSLEQPQHF. The CDR3 coding sequence is TGCAGCGTACGCGACAGCCTGGAACAGCCCCAGCATTTT. Looking up the rest from reference TRBV29-1 and TRBJ1-5 gives the full variable domain: SAVISQKPSRDICQRGTSLTIQCQVDSQVTMMFWYRQQPGQSLTLIATANQGSEATYESGFVIDKFPISRPNLTFSTLTVSNMSPEDSSIYLCSVRDSLEQPQHFGDGTRLSIL.

The gene calls are TRBV5-1 and TRBJ2-1, with 7 bases fitting TRBD2. There are 15 residues in the CDR3. The junction had 6 bases not matched to a gene; V was cut back by 4 bases and J by 2 bases. Germline V gene data show CDR1 as SGHRS and CDR2 as YFSETQ. The CDR3 loop reads CASSSGTEAYNEQFF. The DNA of the CDR3 is TGCGCCAGCAGCAGCGGGACGGAAGCCTACAATGAGCAGTTCTTC.

This clonotype has at least ten counts. The chain recombines TRBV4-3 with TRBJ2-2; TRBD2 matches at 11 bases. The CDR3 length is 18 residues. Trimming took 1 base from V and 3 from J; bases not matched to a gene: 7. CDR1 LGHNA and CDR2 YSLEER come from the germline V gene. CDR3 region: CASSQGVAGGPDTGELFF. Written as DNA, the CDR3 is TGCGCCAGCAGCCAAGGGGTAGCGGGAGGGCCTGACACCGGGGAGCTGTTTTTT.

The chain links TRBV6-2 or TRBV6-3 to TRBJ1-5; tentatively, D is TRBD1 (6 bases). Germline loops: CDR1 MNHEY, CDR2 SVGEGT. This CDR3 contains 15 residues. The germline V and J ends were trimmed by 3 bases and 11 bases, with 20 bases remaining between them. CDR3 DNA: TGTGCCAGCAGTTATTCGACAGGCCCCCTTCGGACCCAGCATTTT. It translates to CASSYSTGPLRTQHF.

V gene TRBV6-2 or TRBV6-3 combines with J gene TRBJ1-1, with unresolved D. CDR1 and CDR2 (germline): MNHEY, SVGEGT. The CDR3 spans 13 residues. V shed 5 bases and J shed 3 bases, with 10 bases lying between them. Here the CDR3 DNA reads TGTGCCAGCAGTGTGGACGGATACACTGAAGCTTTCTTT. The encoded protein is CASSVDGYTEAFF.

This clonotype occurred a few times. The rearrangement joins TRBV18 to TRBJ2-3; maybe TRBD1 (5 bases). CDR1 and CDR2 from the germline V gene are KGHSH and LQKENI. This CDR3 contains 17 residues. V was shortened by 4 bases and J by 1 base, with 18 bases between the two germline ends. CDR3: CASSQGQDSFRTDTQYF. The CDR3 region has the DNA TGTGCCAGCTCACAAGGACAAGACTCCTTTCGCACAGATACGCAGTATTTT. The variable domain in full, completed from reference TRBV18 and TRBJ2-3, reads NAGVMQNPRHLVRRRGQEARLRCSPMKGHSHVYWYRQLPEEGLKFMVYLQKENIIDESGMPKERFSAEFPKEGPSILRIQQVVRGDSAAYFCASSQGQDSFRTDTQYFGPGTRLTVL.

This clonotype was picked up many times. The rearrangement joins TRBV27 to TRBJ2-7; TRBD1 matches 11 bases. This CDR3 is 15 amino acids long. The ends lost 5 bases at V and 5 bases at J; junction bases unmatched: 8. Germline V gene lookup returns CDR1 MNHEY and CDR2 SMNVEV (reference sequence). The CDR3 loop reads CASSPTDRGLDEQYF. CDR3 bases: TGTGCCAGCAGTCCTACGGACAGGGGGCTCGACGAGCAGTACTTC.

This clonotype was seen many times. CDR3 residues: CASSLESSTDTQYF. The CDR3 nucleotides are TGTGCCAGCAGTTTGGAGTCGAGCACAGATACGCAGTATTTT. The rearrangement uses TRBV12-3 or TRBV12-4 and TRBJ2-3; no definite D call. V was pared by 3 bases and J by 0 bases, with 7 bases between. This CDR3 is 14 amino acids long.

This clonotype was counted only a few times. The chain uses TRBV15 and TRBJ2-7; D unclear. Trimming shortened V by 0 bases and J by 0 bases, and 9 bases separated the two germline ends. The germline gives CDR1 LNHNV, CDR2 YYDKDF (reference sequence). The CDR3 spans 15 residues. The CDR3 sequence: CATSRDQANSYEQYF. The DNA of the CDR3 is TGTGCCACCAGCAGAGATCAAGCAAACTCCTACGAGCAGTACTTC.

This clonotype was seen a handful of times. J is TRBJ2-5 and V is TRBV27; 8 positions match TRBD1. The CDR3 sequence is 15 residues long. CDR1 and CDR2 (germline): MNHEY, SMNVEV (reference sequence). Losses at the gene ends were 4 bases for V and 5 bases for J; bases not matched to a gene: 9. CDR3 protein: CASSSPGQGLETQYF. In DNA, the CDR3 is TGTGCCAGCAGTTCCCCCGGACAGGGTCTCGAGACCCAGTACTTC.